Shown below are 27 T cell receptor beta chains from a single sample sequenced in a study of blood T cell repertoires in COVID-19. TCRdb's copy holds only in-frame clones and misses some; the assay was immunoSEQ multiplex PCR. Of roughly 230,000 clones listed, 90% are singletons. Sample: peripheral blood. The receptors here all came from a woman aged 55-70 years with COVID-19, enrolled during active disease.

V is TRBV11-2 and J is TRBJ1-3; D perhaps matches TRBD1 (5 bases). Germline V CDR1 and CDR2: SGHAT, FQNNGV. The CDR3 length is 19 residues. Trimming took off 5 bases at V and 0 bases at J, with 23 bases between the two ends. CDR3 sequence reads: CASSGHRGNDPFSGNTIYF. CDR3 bases: TGTGCCAGCAGCGGTCATCGGGGGAATGACCCGTTCTCTGGAAACACCATATATTTT.

The chain couples TRBV15 to TRBJ1-1, with D possibly TRBD1 on 5 matching bases. Trimming took off 0 bases at V and 2 bases at J, with 7 bases between the two ends. The CDR3 consists of 14 residues. Per germline, CDR1 LNHNV and CDR2 YYDKDF (reference sequence). The CDR3, as DNA: TGTGCCACCAGCAGAGATAGGGGTAACACTGAAGCTTTCTTT. Translated: CATSRDRGNTEAFF.

This sequence joins TRBV14 and TRBJ2-3; 9 bases fit TRBD1. Germline assignment: CDR1 SGHDN and CDR2 FVKESK. V gave up 4 bases and J gave up 1 base; unmatched junction bases: 0. The CDR3 covers 14 residues. The CDR3 loop reads CASSRTGGTDTQYF. DNA for the CDR3: TGTGCCAGCAGCCGGACAGGGGGCACAGATACGCAGTATTTT.

V usage is TRBV7-2 and J usage is TRBJ2-5; 8 bases map to TRBD1. This CDR3 comprises 13 residues. The germline CDR1 and CDR2 sequences are SGHTA and FQGNSA. Germline trimming cut 2 bases from V and 7 bases from J; bases unmatched to any gene: 3. The chain's CDR3 is CASSLFQGATQYF. For the CDR3, the DNA is TGTGCCAGCAGCTTATTTCAGGGGGCGACCCAGTACTTC.

The rearrangement links TRBV9 to TRBJ1-2; D is undetermined. The CDR3 has 15 amino acids. Germline loops: CDR1 SGDLS, CDR2 YYNGEE. The V end lost 3 bases, the J end lost 2 bases, and 14 bases lay between the germline ends. In DNA, the CDR3 is TGTGCCAGCAGCGCGAGGCAGAGCTACAACTATGGCTACACCTTC. Its protein is CASSARQSYNYGYTF. The variable domain in full, with the rest retrieved from reference TRBV9 and TRBJ1-2, is DSGVTQTPKHLITATGQRVTLRCSPRSGDLSVYWYQQSLDQGLQFLIQYYNGEERAKGNILERFSAQQFPDLHSELNLSSLELGDSALYFCASSARQSYNYGYTFGSGTRLTVV.

This chain links TRBV18 with TRBJ2-7, with TRBD1 matching 8 bases. Trimming at V came to 2 bases and at J to 6 bases, leaving 12 bases not matched to a gene. The CDR3 totals 16 residues. CDR1 and CDR2 from the germline V gene are KGHSH and LQKENI. For the CDR3, the DNA is TGTGCCAGCTCACCATCGCCGGGACAGGCCTCTCGCGAGCAGTACTTC. It translates to CASSPSPGQASREQYF.

There are a few counts of this clone. As DNA, the CDR3 is TGCGCCAGCAGCTCGATGACAGGGATGGCCGGGGAGCTGTTTTTT. This gives the protein CASSSMTGMAGELFF. V gene TRBV5-1 combines with J gene TRBJ2-2, with TRBD1 identical over 7 bases. In germline, CDR1 is SGHRS, CDR2 YFSETQ. Unmatched junction bases numbered 8, after V lost 3 bases and J lost 6 bases. The CDR3 consists of 15 residues.

The V and J genes are TRBV7-9 and TRBJ2-3; D gene unclear. This CDR3 is 13 amino acids long. CDR1 SEHNR and CDR2 FQNEAQ come from the germline V gene (reference sequence). Trimming took off 1 base at V and 7 bases at J, with 9 bases between the two ends. CDR3: CASSLGFGNTQYF. CDR3 in DNA: TGTGCCAGCAGCTTAGGGTTCGGTAATACGCAGTATTTT.

This rearrangement joins TRBV18 to TRBJ1-4; 7 bases align to TRBD1. CDR1 and CDR2 from the germline V gene are KGHSH and LQKENI. The length of the CDR3 is 15 residues. V trimming: 6 bases; J trimming: 2 bases; junction bases outside the gene matches: 6. CDR3 loop: CASSPQGGTNEKLFF. CDR3 coding DNA: TGTGCCAGCTCTCCGCAAGGGGGCACTAATGAAAAACTGTTTTTT.

This clone was seen only once. The V and J genes are TRBV3-1 (or the pseudogene TRBV3-2) and TRBJ2-7; TRBD1 might be the D (6 bases). The CDR3 is made up of 15 amino acids. Between the trimmed V and J ends, which lost 4 bases and 1 base, there was a span of 14 bases. CDR1 and CDR2 from the germline V gene are LGHDT and YNNKEL (reference sequence). CDR3 sequence reads: CASSLSGQGSYEQYF. The CDR3 region has the DNA TGTGCCAGCAGCCTCTCGGGGCAGGGGTCCTACGAGCAGTACTTC.

V and J are TRBV2 and TRBJ2-7; 7 bases fit TRBD1. CDR3 size: 16 residues. The V segment lost 1 base and the J segment 0 bases; nucleotides outside the gene matches: 6. CDR1 and CDR2 from the germline V gene are SNHLY and FYNNEI. This CDR3 reads CASSEGGDSFSYEQYF. CDR3 nucleotide sequence: TGTGCCAGCAGTGAAGGTGGGGACAGCTTCTCCTACGAGCAGTACTTC.

This chain links TRBV27 with TRBJ1-2; possible D gene TRBD1, 5 bases. Germline CDR1 and CDR2: MNHEY and SMNVEV (reference sequence). CDR3 length equals 14 residues. V was pared by 7 bases and J by 2 bases, with 14 bases between. The CDR3 DNA follows: TGTGCCAGCACCCCATGGTCAGGGAACTATGGCTACACCTTC. Translation: CASTPWSGNYGYTF.

The chain combines TRBV6-2 or TRBV6-3 with TRBJ1-2; no definite D call. Trimming removed 4 bases from V and 1 base from J, with 7 bases in between. The CDR3 runs to 13 residues. Germline-derived CDR1 and CDR2 are MNHEY and SVGEGT. This CDR3 is CASSLPVNYGYTF. The CDR3 region has the DNA TGTGCCAGCAGTTTGCCAGTTAACTATGGCTACACCTTC.

The J gene is TRBJ2-2, the V gene TRBV7-3, with D perhaps TRBD1 (5 bases). Per germline, CDR1 SGHTA and CDR2 FQGTGA. Trimming cost V 0 bases and J 6 bases, with 8 bases left between them. This CDR3 region has 14 residues. The CDR3 DNA follows: TGTGCCAGCAGCTTAACGGGGCTTTCCGGGGAGCTGTTTTTT. Translated, it gives CASSLTGLSGELFF.

The V and J genes are TRBV10-3 and TRBJ1-1; no clear D gene. The V gene lost 7 bases and the J gene lost 10 bases, with 19 bases spanning the gap. Germline V gives CDR1 ENHRY, CDR2 SYGVKD. CDR3 length equals 13 residues. CDR3 nucleotide sequence: TGTGCCATCACACCCGAGACCCACGGGGTAGCTTTCTTT. This translates into CAITPETHGVAFF.

The V call is TRBV12-3 or TRBV12-4, the J call TRBJ1-2; no reliable D call. Trimming removed 2 bases at V and 8 bases at J, with 12 bases between. This CDR3 contains 13 residues. This CDR3 reads CASSLTGWNGYTF. CDR3 bases: TGTGCCAGCAGTTTAACGGGGTGGAACGGCTACACCTTC.

In this sample, this clone turned up once. V usage is TRBV6-2 or TRBV6-3 and J usage is TRBJ1-1; a possible D gene is TRBD1 (6 bases). Germline V gives CDR1 MNHEY, CDR2 SVGEGT. The germline V and J ends were trimmed by 2 bases and 2 bases, with 12 bases remaining between them. This CDR3 has 15 residues. The CDR3 here is CASSYTRTANTEAFF. DNA of the CDR3: TGTGCCAGCAGTTACACCCGGACAGCTAACACTGAAGCTTTCTTT.

The J gene is TRBJ1-2, the V gene TRBV7-2, with 8 bases that match TRBD1. Per the germline V gene, CDR1 is SGHTA and CDR2 is FQGNSA. V was clipped by 1 base and J by 4 bases; unmatched bases: 8. The CDR3 length is 16 residues. The CDR3 DNA is TGTGCCAGCAGCTTAGATGCAGGGGGCGCAGGCTATGGCTACACCTTC. This gives the protein CASSLDAGGAGYGYTF.

CDR3 amino acids: CAPIDLHF. As DNA, the CDR3 is TGTGCCCCAATAGACCTCCACTTT. The genes are TRBV24-1 and TRBJ1-6; D not certain. From germline, CDR1 is KGHDR and CDR2 SFDVKD. The CDR3 covers 8 residues. V was pared by 12 bases and J by 15 bases, with 8 bases between.

CDR3 sequence (DNA): TGTGCCAGCTCACCCCCAGAGGCGAGGGAGACCCAGTACTTC. Its translation is CASSPPEARETQYF. The V call is TRBV18, the J call TRBJ2-5; D uncertain. This CDR3 has 14 amino acids. With 3 bases removed from V and 5 bases from J, the gap between germline ends came to 13 bases. Germline V gives CDR1 KGHSH, CDR2 LQKENI.

V gene TRBV6-5 combines with J gene TRBJ1-6; 7 bases map to TRBD1. This CDR3 spans 14 amino acids. The V gene's germline CDR1 is MNHEY and CDR2 SVGAGI. V shed 4 bases, J shed 8 bases, and the junction held 5 bases outside the gene matches. The CDR3 is CASSWRQGDSPLHF. As DNA, the CDR3 is TGTGCCAGCAGTTGGAGACAGGGAGATTCACCCCTCCACTTT.

The chain carries TRBV3-1 (or the pseudogene TRBV3-2) and TRBJ1-2; 7 nucleotides line up with TRBD1. Germline V lookup: CDR1 LGHDT, CDR2 YNNKEL (reference sequence). This CDR3 spans 15 amino acids. The V segment lost 2 bases and the J segment 8 bases; nucleotides outside the gene matches: 11. The CDR3 protein is CASSQLGTGAGGYTF. The CDR3 bases are TGTGCCAGCAGCCAATTAGGAACAGGGGCTGGAGGCTACACCTTC.

The gene calls are TRBV20-1 and TRBJ2-1; D not resolved. Germline CDR1 DFQATT, CDR2 SNEGSKA (reference sequence). The CDR3 is 11 amino acids. Trimming removed 2 bases from V and 9 bases from J, with 8 bases in between. As DNA, the CDR3 is TGCAGTGCTAGAAGTGGCCCTGAGCAGTTCTTC. Translation: CSARSGPEQFF.

V and J are TRBV7-7 and TRBJ2-5; 11 positions agree with TRBD2. V shed 1 base, J shed 9 bases, and the junction held 10 bases outside the gene matches. This CDR3 is 16 amino acids long. Per the germline V gene, CDR1 is SSHAT and CDR2 is FNYEAQ (reference sequence). CDR3 amino acids: CASSLGTGTSGGAQYF. CDR3 DNA sequence: TGTGCCAGCAGCTTAGGGACCGGGACTAGCGGCGGGGCCCAGTACTTC. Variable domain in full (rest from reference TRBV7-7 and TRBJ2-5): GAGVSQSPRYKVTKRGQDVTLRCDPISSHATLYWYQQALGQGPEFLTYFNYEAQPDKSGLPSDRFSAERPEGSISTLTIQRTEQRDSAMYRCASSLGTGTSGGAQYFGPGTRLLVL.

J is TRBJ2-3 and V is TRBV7-8, with D possibly being TRBD2 (5 bases). Trimming cost V 5 bases and J 9 bases, with 15 bases left between them. The CDR3 length is 13 residues. The germline V gene encodes CDR1 SGHVS and CDR2 FQNEAQ. CDR3: CASSRQLETTQYF. The DNA of the CDR3 is TGTGCCAGCAGCCGCCAACTAGAGACAACGCAGTATTTT.

This clone came up once. V usage is TRBV2 and J usage is TRBJ1-5; D call uncertain. In germline, CDR1 is SNHLY, CDR2 FYNNEI. The CDR3 is 15 amino acids. V lost 7 bases and J lost 1, with 14 bases in between. Written as DNA, the CDR3 is TGTGCCAGCAAATACCGAGCGGGCAGCAATCAGCCCCAGCATTTT. Protein sequence: CASKYRAGSNQPQHF.

The chain uses TRBV7-9 and TRBJ1-1; TRBD1 aligns across 8 bases. V shed 5 bases and J 5 bases; nucleotides not matched to a gene: 7. The germline V gene encodes CDR1 SEHNR and CDR2 FQNEAQ (reference sequence). This CDR3 has 14 amino acids. The DNA of the CDR3 is TGTGCCAGCAGCGGACGACAGGGGTTAACTGAAGCTTTCTTT. It codes for CASSGRQGLTEAFF.